This entry features one T cell receptor beta chain sequence. The sample comes from a study of cytomegalovirus exposure and HLA in healthy donors. CDR1 and CDR2 (germline): SGHDT, YYEEEE. The trim removed 4 bases at V and 6 bases at J, leaving 3 bases unmatched. This CDR3 has 13 amino acids. 13 Jbeta primers and 60 Vbeta primers were used for the PCR. Clones were sequenced by immunoSEQ multiplex PCR, and TCRdb holds only the in-frame ones, with some missing. The data hold some 200,000 clones, with about 74% observed a single time. Sequenced: PBMCs. V gene TRBV5-6 combines with J gene TRBJ2-1, with TRBD1 matching 8 bases. This TCR derives from a man aged 35-49 years in good health and CMV-seronegative. The CDR3 is CASSKDRGNEQFF. In nucleotides, the CDR3 is TGTGCCAGCAGCAAAGACAGGGGCAATGAGCAGTTCTTC.